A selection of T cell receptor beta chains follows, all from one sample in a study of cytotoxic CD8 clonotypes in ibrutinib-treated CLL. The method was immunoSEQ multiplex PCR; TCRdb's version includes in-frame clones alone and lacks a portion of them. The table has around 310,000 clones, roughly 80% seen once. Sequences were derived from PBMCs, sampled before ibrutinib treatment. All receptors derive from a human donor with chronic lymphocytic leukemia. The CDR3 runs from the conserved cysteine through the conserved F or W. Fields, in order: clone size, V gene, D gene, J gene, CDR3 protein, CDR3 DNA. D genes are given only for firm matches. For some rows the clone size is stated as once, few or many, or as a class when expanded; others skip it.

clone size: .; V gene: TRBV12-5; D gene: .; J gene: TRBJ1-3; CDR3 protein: CASRRGSPGNTIYF; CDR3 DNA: TGTGCTAGTCGGCGGGGGTCCCCTGGAAACACCATATATTTT
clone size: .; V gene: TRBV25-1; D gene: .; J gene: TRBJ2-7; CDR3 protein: CASSESWGSEQYF; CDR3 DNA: TGTGCCAGCAGTGAATCGTGGGGTTCCGAGCAGTACTTC
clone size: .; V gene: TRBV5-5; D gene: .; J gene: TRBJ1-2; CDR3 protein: CASSLLLENYGYTF; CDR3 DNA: TGTGCCAGCAGCTTGCTTTTGGAAAACTATGGCTACACCTTC
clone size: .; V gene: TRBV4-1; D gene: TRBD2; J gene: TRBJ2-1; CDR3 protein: CASSQDGRGSYNEQFF; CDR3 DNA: TGCGCCAGCAGCCAAGATGGGAGGGGCTCCTACAATGAGCAGTTCTTC
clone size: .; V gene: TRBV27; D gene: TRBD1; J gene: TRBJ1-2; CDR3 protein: CASSPTPWRGRFEDYGYTF; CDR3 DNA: TGTGCCAGCAGCCCCACCCCGTGGAGGGGGCGCTTTGAGGACTATGGCTACACCTTC
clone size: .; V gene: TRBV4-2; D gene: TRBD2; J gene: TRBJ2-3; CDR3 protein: CASRLGLAVSDTQYF; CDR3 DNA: TGTGCCAGCAGACTCGGACTAGCGGTTTCAGATACGCAGTATTTT
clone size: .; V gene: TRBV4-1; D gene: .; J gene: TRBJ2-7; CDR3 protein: CASSQEPGQVSAYEQYF; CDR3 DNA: TGCGCCAGCAGCCAAGAACCGGGGCAAGTCTCAGCGTACGAGCAGTACTTC
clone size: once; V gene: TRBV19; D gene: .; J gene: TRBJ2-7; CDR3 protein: CASSVDNYEQYF; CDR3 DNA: TGTGCCAGTAGTGTCGATAACTACGAGCAGTACTTC
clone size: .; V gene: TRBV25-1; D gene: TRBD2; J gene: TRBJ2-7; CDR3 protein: CASRPSGLNEQYF; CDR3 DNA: TGTGCCAGCCGGCCTAGCGGGTTGAACGAGCAGTACTTC
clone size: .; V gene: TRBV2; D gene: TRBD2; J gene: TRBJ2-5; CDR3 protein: CASSGTPLAGGTQYF; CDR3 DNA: TGTGCCAGCAGTGGAACCCCACTAGCGGGCGGGACCCAGTACTTC
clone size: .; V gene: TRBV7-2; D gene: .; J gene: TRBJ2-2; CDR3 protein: CASSLMTGRNTGELFF; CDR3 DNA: TGTGCCAGCAGCTTAATGACCGGGAGGAACACCGGGGAGCTGTTTTTT
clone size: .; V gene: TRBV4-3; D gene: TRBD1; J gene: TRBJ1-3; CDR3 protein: CASSQDIAGGAGGNTIYF; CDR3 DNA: TGCGCCAGCAGCCAAGATATCGCAGGGGGCGCGGGTGGAAACACCATATATTTT
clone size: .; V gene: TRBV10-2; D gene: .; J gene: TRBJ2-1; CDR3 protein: CASSVAYISYNEQFF; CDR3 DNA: TGCGCCAGCAGTGTCGCGTATATCTCCTACAATGAGCAGTTCTTC
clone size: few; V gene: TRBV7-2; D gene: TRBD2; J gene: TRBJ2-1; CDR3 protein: CASSSWDYSEQFF; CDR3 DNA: TGTGCCAGCAGCTCTTGGGACTACAGTGAGCAGTTCTTC
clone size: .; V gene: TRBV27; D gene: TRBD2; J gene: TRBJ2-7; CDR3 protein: CASSLDLAGPYEQYF; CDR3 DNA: TGTGCCAGCAGTTTAGACCTAGCGGGGCCATACGAGCAGTACTTC
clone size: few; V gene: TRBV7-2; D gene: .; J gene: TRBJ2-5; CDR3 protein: CASSFYQAQETQYF; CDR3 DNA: TGTGCCAGCAGCTTTTACCAAGCACAAGAGACCCAGTACTTC
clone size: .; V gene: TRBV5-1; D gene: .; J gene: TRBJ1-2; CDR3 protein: CASSATWPNYGYTF; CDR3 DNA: TGCGCCAGCAGCGCGACCTGGCCTAACTATGGCTACACCTTC
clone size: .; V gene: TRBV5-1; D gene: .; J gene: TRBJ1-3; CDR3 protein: CASSRGGDLGNTIYF; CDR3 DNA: TGCGCCAGCAGCAGGGGAGGGGATCTTGGAAACACCATATATTTT
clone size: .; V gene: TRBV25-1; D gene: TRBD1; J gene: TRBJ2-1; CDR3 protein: CASSVTTGGSEQFF; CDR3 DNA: TGTGCCAGCAGTGTAACTACAGGGGGCAGTGAGCAGTTCTTC
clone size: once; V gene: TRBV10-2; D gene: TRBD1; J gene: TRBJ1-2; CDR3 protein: CASSERTGGPGYTF; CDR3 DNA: TGCGCCAGCAGTGAGAGGACAGGGGGCCCTGGCTACACCTTC
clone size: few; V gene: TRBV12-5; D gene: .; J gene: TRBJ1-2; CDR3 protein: CASGPDRSSIYGYTF; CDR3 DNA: TGTGCTAGTGGTCCTGACAGATCCTCCATCTATGGCTACACCTTC
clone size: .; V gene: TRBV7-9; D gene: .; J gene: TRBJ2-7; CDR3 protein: CASSLATVSYEQYF; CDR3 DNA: TGTGCCAGCAGCTTAGCAACAGTATCCTACGAGCAGTACTTC
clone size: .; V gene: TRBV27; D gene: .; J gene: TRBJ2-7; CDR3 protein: CASSLRGFTYEQYF; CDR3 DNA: TGTGCCAGCAGTTTAAGGGGATTCACCTACGAGCAGTACTTC
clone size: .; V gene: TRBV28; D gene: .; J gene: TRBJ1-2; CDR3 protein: CASSFYGYGYTF; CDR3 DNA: TGTGCCAGCAGTTTTTACGGGTATGGCTACACCTTC
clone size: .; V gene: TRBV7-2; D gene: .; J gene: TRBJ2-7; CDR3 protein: CASSLRSGSEYEQYF; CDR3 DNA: TGTGCCAGCAGCTTAAGGTCCGGGAGTGAGTACGAGCAGTACTTC
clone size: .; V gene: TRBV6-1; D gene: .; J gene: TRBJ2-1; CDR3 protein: CASRIRPNMNNEQFF; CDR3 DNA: TGTGCCAGCAGGATTCGACCAAACATGAACAATGAGCAGTTCTTC
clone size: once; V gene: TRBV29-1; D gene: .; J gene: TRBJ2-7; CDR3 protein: CSVLFQRSSYEQYF; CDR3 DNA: TGCAGCGTTCTCTTCCAGAGGAGCTCCTACGAGCAGTACTTC
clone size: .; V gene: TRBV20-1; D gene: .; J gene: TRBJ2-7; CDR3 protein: CSAEGSYEQYF; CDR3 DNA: TGCAGTGCTGAGGGGTCCTACGAGCAGTACTTC
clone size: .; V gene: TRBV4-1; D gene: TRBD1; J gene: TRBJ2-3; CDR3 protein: CASSPGGGTDTQYF; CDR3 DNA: TGCGCCAGCAGCCCAGGGGGTGGCACAGATACGCAGTATTTT
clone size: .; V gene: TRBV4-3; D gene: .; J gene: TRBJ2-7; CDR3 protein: CASSQDSLYEQYF; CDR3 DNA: TGCGCCAGCAGCCAAGACAGTCTCTACGAGCAGTACTTC
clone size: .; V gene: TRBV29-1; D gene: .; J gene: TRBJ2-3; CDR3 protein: CSVVPWTGTDTQYF; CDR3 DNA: TGCAGCGTTGTACCGTGGACCGGCACAGATACGCAGTATTTT